A single sample is the source of the 4 T cell receptor beta chains below, sequenced in a study of shared clonotypes between healthy human individuals. TCRdb's table, derived via immunoSEQ multiplex PCR, lists solely in-frame clones and lacks some. This sample has about 980,000 clones, with roughly 72% found just once. The sample was memory CD4+ T cells sorted from blood. As for subset: CD45RA-negative fraction. Receptors originate from a man between 18 and 29 years old in good health.

V and J are TRBV28 and TRBJ2-1; TRBD1 agrees at 7 bases. Trimming cost V 2 bases and J 4 bases; bases outside gene matches: 2. The CDR3 sequence is 14 residues long. Germline CDR1 MDHEN, CDR2 SYDVKM. The chain's CDR3 is CASSLGTVYNEQFF. CDR3 coding DNA: TGTGCCAGCAGTTTAGGGACAGTTTACAATGAGCAGTTCTTC. Looking up the rest from reference TRBV28 and TRBJ2-1 gives the full variable domain: DVKVTQSSRYLVKRTGEKVFLECVQDMDHENMFWYRQDPGLGLRLIYFSYDVKMKEKGDIPEGYSVSREKKERFSLILESASTNQTSMYLCASSLGTVYNEQFFGPGTRLTVL.

The chain couples TRBV4-1 to TRBJ2-2, with a weak D call TRBD2 (6 bases). The CDR3 contains 18 residues. Germline V gene lookup returns CDR1 MGHRA and CDR2 YSYEKL. The V end lost 2 bases, the J end lost 2 bases, and 18 bases lay between the germline ends. The CDR3 coding sequence is TGCGCCAGCAGCCAATCGGCAAGTACTAGCTTTAACACCGGGGAGCTGTTTTTT. Protein product: CASSQSASTSFNTGELFF.

The chain has TRBV27 and TRBJ1-6; D is unclear. The CDR3 spans 15 residues. Germline CDR1 MNHEY, CDR2 SMNVEV (reference sequence). Trimming removed 0 bases from V and 16 bases from J, with 19 bases in between. The CDR3 DNA is TGTGCCAGCAGTTTATCGATGATAGGGCAGAACCATCTCCACTTT. The encoded protein is CASSLSMIGQNHLHF.

This clone was counted a few times. The rearrangement joins TRBV14 to TRBJ2-3; D is unresolved. The CDR3 covers 15 residues. V was pared by 1 base and J by 6 bases, with 14 bases between. Germline V gives CDR1 SGHDN, CDR2 FVKESK. The CDR3 sequence: CASSQGQYKLDTQYF. CDR3 sequence (DNA): TGTGCCAGCAGCCAAGGGCAGTATAAACTTGATACGCAGTATTTT.